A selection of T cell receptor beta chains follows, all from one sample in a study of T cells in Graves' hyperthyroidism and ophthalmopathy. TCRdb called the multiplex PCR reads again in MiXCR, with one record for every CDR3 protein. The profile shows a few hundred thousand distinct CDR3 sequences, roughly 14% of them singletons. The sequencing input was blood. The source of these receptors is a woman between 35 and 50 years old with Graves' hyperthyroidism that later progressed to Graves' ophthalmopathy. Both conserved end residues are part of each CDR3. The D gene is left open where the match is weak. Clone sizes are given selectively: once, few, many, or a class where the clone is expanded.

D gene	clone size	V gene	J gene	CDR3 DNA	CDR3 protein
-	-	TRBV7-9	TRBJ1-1	TGTGCCAGCAGCCGGGAGGGGGGGCAGCTGGGCACTGAAGCTTTCTTT	CASSREGGQLGTEAFF
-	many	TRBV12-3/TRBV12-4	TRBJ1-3	TGTGCCAGCAGTTTATTGCAAGCTGGAAACACCATATATTTT	CASSLLQAGNTIYF
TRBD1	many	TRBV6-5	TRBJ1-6	TGTGCCAGCAGTTACCTACAGGGGGTGGGCAATTCACCCCTCCACTTT	CASSYLQGVGNSPLHF
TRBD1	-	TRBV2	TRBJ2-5	TGTGCCAGCAGTGGGGACAGGGGCGTTGAGACCCAGTACTTC	CASSGDRGVETQYF
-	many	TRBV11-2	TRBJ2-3	TGTGCCAGCAGCTTAGTGGCGGGTCCCGGTACGCAGTATTTT	CASSLVAGPGTQYF
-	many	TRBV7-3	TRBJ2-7	TGTGCCAGCAGCTTTACCTCCTACGAGCAGTACTTC	CASSFTSYEQYF
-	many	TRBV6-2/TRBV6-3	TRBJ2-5	TGTGCCAGCAGACTCCTAGCGCAAGAGACCCAGTACTTC	CASRLLAQETQYF
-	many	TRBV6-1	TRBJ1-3	TGTGCCAGCAGTAGACGGACTGAAGGAAACACCATATATTTT	CASSRRTEGNTIYF
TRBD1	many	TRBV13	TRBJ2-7	TGTGCCAGCAGCTTAGGGACAGGGGTCACCCACGAGCAGTACTTC	CASSLGTGVTHEQYF
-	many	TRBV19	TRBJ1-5	TGTGCCAGTAGTACACAGGTGAATCAGCCCCAGCATTTT	CASSTQVNQPQHF
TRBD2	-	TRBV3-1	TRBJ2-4	TGTGCCAGCAGCCAAGATGGGGGACTAGCGGGAGGAATCGGCAAAAACATTCAGTACTTC	CASSQDGGLAGGIGKNIQYF
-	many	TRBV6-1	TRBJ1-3	TGTGCCAGCAGCCCCGGGTCCAACACCATATATTTT	CASSPGSNTIYF
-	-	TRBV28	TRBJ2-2	TGTGCCAGCAGTCCCGAGGGTCGGGGCCGGGAGCTGTTTTTT	CASSPEGRGRELFF
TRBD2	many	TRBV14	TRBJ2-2	TGTGCCAGCAGCCAACCGGGACTAACATTTCCGAACACCGGGGAGCTGTTTTTT	CASSQPGLTFPNTGELFF
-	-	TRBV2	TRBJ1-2	TGTGCCAGCAGTGAACAAGGCCCGGCGATGGATGGCTACACCTTC	CASSEQGPAMDGYTF
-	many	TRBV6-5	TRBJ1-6	TGTGCCAGCAGTTACTCGAGTAGCCAGAGCTCCTATAATTCACCCCTCCACTTT	CASSYSSSQSSYNSPLHF
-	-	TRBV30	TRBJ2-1	TGTGCCTGCCCGACTGACTTCTCCTACAATGAGCAGTTCTTC	CACPTDFSYNEQFF
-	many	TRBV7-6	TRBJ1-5	TGTGCCAGCAGCTTAGGGGAGAGCCAGCCCCAGCATTTT	CASSLGESQPQHF
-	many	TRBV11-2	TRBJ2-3	TGTGCCAGCAGCTTAGCGGGAGATACAGATACGCAGTATTTT	CASSLAGDTDTQYF
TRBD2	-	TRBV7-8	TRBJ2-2	TGTGCCAGCAGCGTTCTAGCGGGAGGGAACACCGGGGAGCTGTTTTTT	CASSVLAGGNTGELFF
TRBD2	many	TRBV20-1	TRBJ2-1	TGCAGTGCTTTGATCGGGAGGGCTATATACAATGAGCAGTTCTTC	CSALIGRAIYNEQFF
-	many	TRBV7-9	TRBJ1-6	TGTGCCAGCAGCTTAATCAGGGGTGCAAATTCACCCCTCCACTTT	CASSLIRGANSPLHF
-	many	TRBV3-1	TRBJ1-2	TGTGCCAGCAGCCAAGATTGGAAAAGGGGACCTGGTGGCTACACCTTC	CASSQDWKRGPGGYTF
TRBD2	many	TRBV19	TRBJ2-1	TGTGCCAGTATGCGGGGGAAGACTTCCTACAATGAGCAGTTCTTC	CASMRGKTSYNEQFF
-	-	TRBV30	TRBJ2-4	TGTGCCTGGAGTGTCCAGAGGTTTTTATTTGGTATTCAGTACTTC	CAWSVQRFLFGIQYF
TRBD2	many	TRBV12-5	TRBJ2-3	TGTGCTAGTGGTTTGGTACTCCCCCTACTAGCGGGAGGATCTAGCACAGATACGCAGTATTTT	CASGLVLPLLAGGSSTDTQYF
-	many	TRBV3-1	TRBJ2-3	TGTGCCAGCAGCCAAGATTTCGGCCGCAGCTACACAGATACGCAGTATTTT	CASSQDFGRSYTDTQYF
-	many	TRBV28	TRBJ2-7	TGTGCCAGCAGTTTATGGAGGATTGGTAACGAGCAGTACTTC	CASSLWRIGNEQYF
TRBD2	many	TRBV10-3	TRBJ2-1	TGTGCCATCGGTACCCGGACTAGCGGGAGCGATGAGCAGTTCTTC	CAIGTRTSGSDEQFF
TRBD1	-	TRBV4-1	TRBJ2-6	TGCGCCAGTAGCCGACAGGGGGGTAACTCTGGGGCCAACGTCCTGACTTTC	CASSRQGGNSGANVLTF
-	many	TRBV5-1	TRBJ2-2	TGCGCCAGCAGCTTGGGGCTATCGTCCGGGGAGCTGTTTTTT	CASSLGLSSGELFF
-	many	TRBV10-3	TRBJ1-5	TGTGCCATCAGTCCGACCAGCAATCAGCCCCAGCATTTT	CAISPTSNQPQHF
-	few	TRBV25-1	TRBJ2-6	TGTGCCAGCAGTGTGCGTGACAGCTCCATCTCTGGGGCCAACGTCCTGACTTTC	CASSVRDSSISGANVLTF
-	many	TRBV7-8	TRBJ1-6	TGTGCCAGCAGCTCACAGGGCCTCTCCTATAATTCACCCCTCCACTTT	CASSSQGLSYNSPLHF
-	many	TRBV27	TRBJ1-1	TGTGCCAGCAGTTTATCGGGACCTAGAACTGAAGCTTTCTTT	CASSLSGPRTEAFF
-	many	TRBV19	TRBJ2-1	TGTGCCAGTAGTAAACGGGACTCGGCTTTAGGTGAGCAGTTCTTC	CASSKRDSALGEQFF
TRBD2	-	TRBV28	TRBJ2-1	TGTGCCAGCAGTTTACGTCGGCTAGCGGGAGTAGGTGAGCAGTTCTTC	CASSLRRLAGVGEQFF
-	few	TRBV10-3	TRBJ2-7	TGTGCCATCAGTGCCTCTTTCACAGGGACCAACTACGAGCAGTACTTC	CAISASFTGTNYEQYF
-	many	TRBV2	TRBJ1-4	TGTGCCAGCAGTGAAAATTTGTCGGGAATAGGAAAACTGTTTTTT	CASSENLSGIGKLFF
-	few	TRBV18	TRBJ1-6	TGTGCCAGCTCACGGTCTAGAGAAGATTCACCCCTCCACTTT	CASSRSREDSPLHF
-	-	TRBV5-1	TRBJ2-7	TGCGCCAGCAGCTTGGCACTCGCTATGGGCCTCGAGCAGTACTTC	CASSLALAMGLEQYF
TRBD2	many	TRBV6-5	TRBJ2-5	TGTGCCAGCAGTTACTCAGGGCTAGCGGGAGCAGCTGGGACCCAGTACTTC	CASSYSGLAGAAGTQYF
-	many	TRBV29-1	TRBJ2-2	TGCAGCGTTGTACTCCCCGCGAGCACCGGGGAGCTGTTTTTT	CSVVLPASTGELFF
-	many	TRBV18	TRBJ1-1	TGTGCCAGCTCCGGGGGGGACACTGAAGCTTTCTTT	CASSGGDTEAFF
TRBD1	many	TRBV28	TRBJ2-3	TGTGCCGCCCAAGGGGGAGACAGGGCAAAAGATACGCAGTATTTT	CAAQGGDRAKDTQYF
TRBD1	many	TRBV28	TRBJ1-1	TGTGCCAGCAGCCTCCCCTTCGGACAGGGAAGGGTAGCTTTCTTT	CASSLPFGQGRVAFF
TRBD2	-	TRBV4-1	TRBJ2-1	TGCGCCAGCAGCCAAACTAGCGGGACCTACAATGAGCAGTTCTTC	CASSQTSGTYNEQFF
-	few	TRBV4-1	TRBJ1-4	TGCGCCAGCAGCCAAGGGGGGGGGAGCCTAAATGAAAAACTGTTTTTT	CASSQGGGSLNEKLFF
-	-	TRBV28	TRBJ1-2	TGTGCCAGCAGTTTACGGGCCTCCTATGGCTACGCCTTC	CASSLRASYGYAF
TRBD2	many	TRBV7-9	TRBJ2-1	TGTGCCAGCAGCTTAGTGACTAGCGGGAACGACAATGAGCAGTTCTTC	CASSLVTSGNDNEQFF
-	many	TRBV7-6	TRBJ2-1	TGTGCCAGCAGCTTAGTGGCCAACTCCTACAATGAGCAGTTCTTC	CASSLVANSYNEQFF
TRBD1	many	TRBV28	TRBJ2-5	TGTGCCAGCAGTTCGGACAGGGGGATACCTCTACTCCAAGAGACCCAGTACTTC	CASSSDRGIPLLQETQYF
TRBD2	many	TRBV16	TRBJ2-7	TGTGCCAGCAGCCAGGGACTAGCGGTCTCCTACGAGCAGTACTTC	CASSQGLAVSYEQYF
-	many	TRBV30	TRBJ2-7	TGTGCCTGGAGTCCCCAACAGGCCTCCGGCTACGAGCAGTACTTC	CAWSPQQASGYEQYF
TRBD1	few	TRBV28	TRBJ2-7	TGTGCCAGCAGTTTAAGATACCGGGACAGGGGGCCCTGCGAGCAGTACTTC	CASSLRYRDRGPCEQYF
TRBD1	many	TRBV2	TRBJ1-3	TGTGCCAGCAGTGAACAGGGGGCAGAAACGGGAAACACCATATATTTT	CASSEQGAETGNTIYF
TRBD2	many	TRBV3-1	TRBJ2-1	TGTGCCAGCAGCCAAGCTAGCGGGTACAATGAGCAGTTCTTC	CASSQASGYNEQFF